This T cell receptor beta chain was sequenced for a study of beta chain features in type 1 diabetes. The J segment lost 4 bases and the V segment lost 3 bases, leaving 4 bases of the junction unmatched. Germline CDR1 reads SEHNR; CDR2 reads FQNEAQ (reference sequence). The CDR3 consists of 14 residues. Points from the study as a whole: People with Type 1 diabetes carried modestly yet significantly shorter TCRB CDR3s in all four CD4+ subsets. More deletions and fewer insertions at VDJ junctions were seen in type 1 diabetes patients.

There are a few counts of this clone. The antigen is undetermined. The study reverse transcribed the entire isolated RNA, so it sequenced expressed TCRB transcripts. TCRdb's copy holds only in-frame clones and misses some; the assay was immunoSEQ multiplex PCR. The sample contains a few hundred thousand clones, roughly 25% of which appear only once. The chain employs TRBV7-9 and TRBJ2-7; 9 nucleotides agree with TRBD1. The receptor was isolated from a woman aged 30 to 39 with type 1 diabetes. Specimen: naive CD4+ T cells from blood. CDR3 sequence (DNA): TGTGCCAGCAGCTTGTGGGACAGGGTGTACGAGCAGTACTTC. It codes for CASSLWDRVYEQYF.